This is a list of T cell receptor beta chains from one sample in a study of T cells in Graves' hyperthyroidism and ophthalmopathy. Each CDR3 protein gets one entry after TCRdb re-called the multiplex PCR reads with MiXCR. The sample lists around 520,000 distinct CDR3 sequences; roughly 14% were seen once. Sequenced material: blood. The receptors come from a young woman with Graves' hyperthyroidism. CDR3s include the opening cysteine and the closing phenylalanine or tryptophan. The order of the fields is J gene, clone size, CDR3 length, D gene, V gene, CDR3 protein, CDR3 DNA. A D gene is named only where the DNA matches it firmly. Size values are once, few and many counts, or a class for expanded clones, and some rows have none.

>TRBJ2-2|many|14|-|TRBV11-1
CASSLIQNTGELFF
TGTGCCAGCAGCTTAATCCAGAACACCGGGGAGCTGTTTTTT
>TRBJ1-1|many|12|-|TRBV2
CASKLQGPRKFF
TGTGCCAGCAAACTACAGGGCCCCCGGAAGTTCTTT
>TRBJ2-7|many|15|-|TRBV3-1
CASSQAFTGQYEQYF
TGTGCCAGCAGCCAAGCTTTCACCGGACAGTACGAGCAGTACTTC
>TRBJ2-1|many|16|TRBD2|TRBV27
CASSSGLAGLYNEQFF
TGTGCCAGCAGTTCGGGACTAGCGGGACTCTACAATGAGCAGTTCTTC
>TRBJ1-5|many|15|-|TRBV30
CAWSVHGWGNQPQHF
TGTGCCTGGAGTGTACACGGTTGGGGCAATCAGCCCCAGCATTTT
>TRBJ1-1|many|13|-|TRBV11-2
CASSLGAGGEAFF
TGTGCCAGCAGCTTAGGGGCGGGGGGGGAAGCTTTCTTT
>TRBJ2-1|-|15|-|TRBV12-3/TRBV12-4
CASSVEGNLYNEQFF
TGTGCCAGCAGCGTAGAAGGGAACCTTTACAATGAGCAGTTCTTC
>TRBJ2-2|few|16|TRBD1|TRBV5-1
CASSGNRGANTGELFF
TGCGCCAGCAGCGGAAACAGGGGAGCGAACACCGGGGAGCTGTTTTTT
>TRBJ1-5|few|16|TRBD1|TRBV4-1
CASSQELQGAHQPQHF
TGCGCCAGCAGCCAAGAACTTCAGGGGGCTCATCAGCCCCAGCATTTT
>TRBJ2-1|-|14|TRBD2|TRBV6-1
CASGREGPYNEQFF
TGTGCCAGCGGGCGGGAGGGCCCATACAATGAGCAGTTCTTC
>TRBJ1-3|-|15|TRBD1|TRBV11-2
CASSLGGTGRNTIYF
TGTGCCAGCAGCTTAGGTGGGACAGGGAGAAACACCATATATTTT
>TRBJ1-3|-|15|-|TRBV29-1
CSVALGGSPGNTIYF
TGCAGCGTTGCTCTTGGTGGCTCGCCTGGAAACACCATATATTTT
>TRBJ2-1|many|18|-|TRBV24-1
CATSDFGSSSSPYNEQFF
TGTGCCACCAGTGATTTCGGTTCCTCTAGCTCACCCTACAATGAGCAGTTCTTC
>TRBJ1-1|many|14|-|TRBV11-2
CASSSVGTLGWAFF
TGTGCCAGCAGCTCCGTAGGGACCCTCGGATGGGCTTTCTTT
>TRBJ1-2|-|15|TRBD1|TRBV4-1
CAGSQGPGGNYGYTF
TGCGCCGGCAGCCAAGGCCCAGGGGGTAACTATGGCTACACCTTC
>TRBJ2-1|many|15|-|TRBV6-1
CASSVGPSSYNEQFF
TGTGCCAGCAGTGTAGGCCCTAGCTCCTACAATGAGCAGTTCTTC
>TRBJ2-7|many|13|-|TRBV7-3
CASSPRDGGEQYF
TGTGCCAGCAGCCCAAGGGACGGCGGCGAGCAGTACTTC
>TRBJ2-3|many|18|TRBD2|TRBV6-5
CASSYSGASGTRTDTQYF
TGTGCCAGCAGTTACTCGGGGGCTAGCGGGACACGCACAGATACGCAGTATTTT
>TRBJ2-2|-|15|-|TRBV4-1
CASSQVGLHTGELFF
TGCGCCAGCAGCCAAGTAGGCCTTCATACCGGGGAGCTGTTTTTT
>TRBJ2-1|-|15|-|TRBV4-1
CASSLTYREGDEQFF
TGCGCCAGCAGCCTCACCTACCGCGAGGGGGATGAGCAGTTCTTC